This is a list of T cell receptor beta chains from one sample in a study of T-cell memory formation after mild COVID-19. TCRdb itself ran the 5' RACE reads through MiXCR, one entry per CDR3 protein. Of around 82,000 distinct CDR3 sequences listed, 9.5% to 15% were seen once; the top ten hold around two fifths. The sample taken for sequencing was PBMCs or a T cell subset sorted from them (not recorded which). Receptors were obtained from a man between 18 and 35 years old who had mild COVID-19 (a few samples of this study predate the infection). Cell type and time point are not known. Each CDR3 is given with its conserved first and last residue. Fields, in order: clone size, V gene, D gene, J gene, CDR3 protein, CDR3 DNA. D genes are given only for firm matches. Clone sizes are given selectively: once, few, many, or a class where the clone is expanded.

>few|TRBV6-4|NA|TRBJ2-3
CASSETGLDTQYF
TGTGCCAGCAGTGAAACTGGGCTGGATACGCAGTATTTT
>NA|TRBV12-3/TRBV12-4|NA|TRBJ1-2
CASSLFLNRHYGYTF
TGTGCCAGCAGTTTGTTTCTCAACCGACACTATGGCTACACCTTC
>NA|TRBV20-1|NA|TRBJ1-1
CSARDGTGNTEAFF
TGCAGTGCTAGAGATGGGACGGGGAACACTGAAGCTTTCTTT
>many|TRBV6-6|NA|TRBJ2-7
CASSNGESSYEQYF
TGTGCCAGCAGTAACGGGGAGAGCTCCTACGAGCAGTACTTC
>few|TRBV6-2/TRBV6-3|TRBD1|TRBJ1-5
CASSQQGGRSQPQHF
TGTGCCAGCAGTCAACAGGGGGGACGGAGTCAGCCCCAGCATTTT
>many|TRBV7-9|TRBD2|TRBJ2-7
CASSSGLGEQYF
TGTGCCAGCAGCTCGGGACTAGGCGAGCAGTACTTC
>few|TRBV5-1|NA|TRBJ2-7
CASSGRGVSSYEQYF
TGCGCCAGCAGCGGCAGGGGGGTGAGCTCCTACGAGCAGTACTTC
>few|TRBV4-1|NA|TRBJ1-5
CASSQVGGRDQPQHF
TGCGCCAGCAGCCAAGTGGGGGGCAGGGATCAGCCCCAGCATTTT
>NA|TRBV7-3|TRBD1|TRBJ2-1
CASSQGQGLHNEQFF
TGTGCCAGCAGCCAAGGACAGGGGTTACACAATGAGCAGTTCTTC
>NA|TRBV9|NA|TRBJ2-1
CASSVWTKPNEQFF
TGTGCCAGCAGCGTATGGACGAAGCCCAATGAGCAGTTCTTC
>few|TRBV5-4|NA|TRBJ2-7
CASSLGQSYEQYF
TGTGCCAGCAGCTTGGGACAATCCTACGAGCAGTACTTC
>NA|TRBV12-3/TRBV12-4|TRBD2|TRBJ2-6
CAIIAGGPSGANVLTF
TGTGCCATTATAGCGGGGGGGCCCTCTGGGGCCAACGTCCTGACTTTC
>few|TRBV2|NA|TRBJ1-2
CASSVGGYTF
TGTGCCAGCAGTGTCGGTGGCTACACCTTC
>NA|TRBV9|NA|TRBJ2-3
CASSRSPGTDTQYF
TGTGCCAGCTCCCGCTCCCCAGGAACAGATACGCAGTATTTT
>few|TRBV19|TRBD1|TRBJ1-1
CASTQTGGGYTEAFF
TGTGCCAGTACCCAGACAGGGGGAGGGTACACTGAAGCTTTCTTT
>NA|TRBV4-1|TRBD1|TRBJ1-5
CASSHEQGNQPQHF
TGCGCCAGCAGCCATGAACAGGGGAATCAGCCCCAGCATTTT
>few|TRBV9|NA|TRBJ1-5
CASSVEPIDNQPQHF
TGTGCCAGCAGCGTGGAGCCGATAGACAATCAGCCCCAGCATTTT
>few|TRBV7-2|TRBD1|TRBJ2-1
CASSLERGPYNEQFF
TGTGCCAGCAGCTTAGAAAGGGGGCCCTACAATGAGCAGTTCTTC
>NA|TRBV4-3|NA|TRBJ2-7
CASSQVKGREQYF
TGCGCCAGCAGCCAAGTTAAGGGTAGAGAGCAGTACTTC
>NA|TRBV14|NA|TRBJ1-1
CASSPPDVDEAFF
TGTGCCAGCAGCCCTCCGGATGTCGATGAAGCTTTCTTT
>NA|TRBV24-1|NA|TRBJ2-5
CATPRVGHF
TGTGCCACCCCTAGAGTCGGCCACTTC
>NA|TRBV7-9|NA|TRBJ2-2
CASRDPYTGELFF
TGTGCCAGCAGGGACCCATACACCGGGGAGCTGTTTTTT
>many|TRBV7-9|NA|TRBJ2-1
CASSLVGGRSYNEQFF
TGTGCCAGCAGCTTAGTAGGGGGGCGCTCCTACAATGAGCAGTTCTTC
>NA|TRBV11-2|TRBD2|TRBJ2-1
CASSRTSGEYNEQFF
TGTGCCAGCAGCCGGACTAGCGGGGAATACAATGAGCAGTTCTTC
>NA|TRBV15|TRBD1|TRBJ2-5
CATSRRTGGLSDQETQYF
TGTGCCACCAGCAGAAGGACAGGGGGCTTATCCGACCAAGAGACCCAGTACTTC
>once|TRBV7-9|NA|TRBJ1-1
CASSPGVRRTEAFF
TGTGCCAGCAGCCCAGGGGTCAGAAGAACTGAAGCTTTCTTT
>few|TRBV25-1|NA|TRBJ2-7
CASSVVPYEQYF
TGTGCCAGCAGTGTTGTTCCCTACGAGCAGTACTTC
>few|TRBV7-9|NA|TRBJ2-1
CASRPSGSLKSF
TGTGCCAGCAGGCCCTCGGGGAGCCTAAAGTCCTTC
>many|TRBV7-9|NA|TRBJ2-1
CASSLFPDNYNEQFF
TGTGCCAGCAGCTTATTCCCAGATAACTACAATGAGCAGTTCTTC
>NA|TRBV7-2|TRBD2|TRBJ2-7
CASSPSPGGKDEQYF
TGTGCCAGCAGCCCATCGCCGGGGGGTAAGGACGAGCAGTACTTC
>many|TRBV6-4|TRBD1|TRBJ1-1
CASRGTGNTEAFF
TGTGCCAGCAGGGGGACAGGGAACACTGAAGCTTTCTTT
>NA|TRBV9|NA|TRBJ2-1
CASSPGTRGNEQFF
TGTGCCAGCAGCCCGGGGACCCGGGGGAATGAGCAGTTCTTC
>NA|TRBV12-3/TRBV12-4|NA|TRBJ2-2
CASRWDGQGVGELFF
TGTGCCAGCAGGTGGGACGGCCAAGGTGTCGGGGAGCTGTTTTTT
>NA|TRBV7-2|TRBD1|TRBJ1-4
CASSLGTGYFEKLFF
TGTGCCAGCAGCTTAGGGACAGGGTATTTTGAAAAACTGTTTTTT
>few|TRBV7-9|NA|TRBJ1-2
CASSANRDDYGYTF
TGTGCCAGCAGCGCGAACAGGGACGACTATGGCTACACCTTC
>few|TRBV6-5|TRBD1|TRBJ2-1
CASRTDRGYEQFF
TGTGCCAGCAGAACGGACAGGGGCTATGAGCAGTTCTTC
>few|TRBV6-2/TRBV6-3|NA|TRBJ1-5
CASSYSDNQPQHF
TGTGCCAGCAGTTACTCGGACAATCAGCCCCAGCATTTT
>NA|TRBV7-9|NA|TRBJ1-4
CASSHTRESEKLFF
TGTGCCAGCAGCCACACAAGGGAAAGCGAAAAACTGTTTTTT
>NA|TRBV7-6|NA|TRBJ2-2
CASSLRPNTGELFF
TGTGCCAGCAGCTTACGACCGAACACCGGGGAGCTGTTTTTT
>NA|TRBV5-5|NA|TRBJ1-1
CASSLDPGVNTEAFF
TGTGCCAGCAGCTTGGATCCAGGGGTGAACACTGAAGCTTTCTTT
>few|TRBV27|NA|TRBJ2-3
CASSLFRTDTQYF
TGTGCCAGCAGTTTATTTCGCACAGATACGCAGTATTTT
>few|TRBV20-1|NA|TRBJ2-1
CSQGANEQFF
TGCAGCCAAGGAGCCAATGAGCAGTTCTTC
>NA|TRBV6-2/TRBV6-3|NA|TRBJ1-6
CASNPTTSSPLHF
TGTGCCAGCAACCCGACGACATCCTCACCCCTCCACTTT
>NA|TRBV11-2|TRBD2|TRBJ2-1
CASKSSGGTYNEQFF
TGTGCCAGCAAAAGTAGCGGGGGGACCTACAATGAGCAGTTCTTC
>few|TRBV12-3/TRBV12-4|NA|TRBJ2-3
CASSLNGPTDTQYF
TGTGCCAGCAGTTTAAATGGGCCCACAGATACGCAGTATTTT
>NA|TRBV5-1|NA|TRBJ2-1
CASSLEGAEQFF
TGCGCCAGCAGCTTGGAAGGGGCTGAGCAGTTCTTC
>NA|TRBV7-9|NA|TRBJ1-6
CASSLGDRAEPPLHF
TGTGCCAGCAGCTTAGGTGACCGGGCCGAACCACCCCTCCACTTT
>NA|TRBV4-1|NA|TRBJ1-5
CASSPDMSGQPQHF
TGCGCCAGCAGCCCGGACATGTCCGGGCAGCCCCAGCATTTT
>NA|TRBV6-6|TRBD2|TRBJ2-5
CASSSTGGLDQYF
TGTGCCAGCAGTTCTACGGGGGGGCTCGACCAGTACTTC
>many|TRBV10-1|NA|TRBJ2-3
CASSASGTDTQYF
TGCGCCAGCAGTGCAAGCGGCACAGATACGCAGTATTTT
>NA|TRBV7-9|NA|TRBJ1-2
CASSQPGPWYGYTF
TGTGCCAGCAGTCAGCCGGGACCTTGGTATGGCTACACCTTC
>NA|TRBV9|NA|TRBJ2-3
CASSVEGRGGFTDTQYF
TGTGCCAGCAGCGTAGAGGGAAGAGGGGGGTTCACAGATACGCAGTATTTT
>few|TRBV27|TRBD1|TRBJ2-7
CASSPGTGYEQYF
TGTGCCAGCAGTCCGGGGACAGGCTACGAGCAGTACTTC
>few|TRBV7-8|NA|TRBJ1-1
CASSTLDLDTEAFF
TGTGCCAGCAGCACGCTCGACCTGGACACTGAAGCTTTCTTT
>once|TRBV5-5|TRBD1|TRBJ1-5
CASSRDRGQGQPQHF
TGTGCCAGCAGCAGGGACAGGGGGCAGGGGCAGCCCCAGCATTTT
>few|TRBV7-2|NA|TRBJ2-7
CASSSFMGTYEQYF
TGTGCCAGCAGCTCTTTTATGGGAACCTACGAGCAGTACTTC
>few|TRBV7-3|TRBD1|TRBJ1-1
CASSSGPGGSAFF
TGTGCCAGCAGCTCCGGTCCAGGGGGTTCGGCTTTCTTT